This TCR beta chain derives from a study of cytomegalovirus exposure and HLA in healthy donors. Both 60 Vbeta primers and 13 Jbeta primers went into the PCR. TCRdb keeps only in-frame clones here, not all; method: immunoSEQ multiplex PCR. The sample lists 150,000 to 200,000 clones; about an eighth were seen once. There are 13 residues in the CDR3. V trimming: 0 bases; J trimming: 6 bases; junction bases outside the gene matches: 3. Germline lookup yields CDR1 SGDLS and CDR2 YYNGEE. The TCR comes from a man aged 45-60 years in good health and CMV-seropositive. The chain links TRBV9 to TRBJ2-7; TRBD2 aligns across 7 bases. Sequencing input: PBMCs. CDR3 amino acids: CASSVASGGEQYF. The CDR3 coding sequence is TGTGCCAGCAGCGTAGCTTCGGGAGGCGAGCAGTACTTC.